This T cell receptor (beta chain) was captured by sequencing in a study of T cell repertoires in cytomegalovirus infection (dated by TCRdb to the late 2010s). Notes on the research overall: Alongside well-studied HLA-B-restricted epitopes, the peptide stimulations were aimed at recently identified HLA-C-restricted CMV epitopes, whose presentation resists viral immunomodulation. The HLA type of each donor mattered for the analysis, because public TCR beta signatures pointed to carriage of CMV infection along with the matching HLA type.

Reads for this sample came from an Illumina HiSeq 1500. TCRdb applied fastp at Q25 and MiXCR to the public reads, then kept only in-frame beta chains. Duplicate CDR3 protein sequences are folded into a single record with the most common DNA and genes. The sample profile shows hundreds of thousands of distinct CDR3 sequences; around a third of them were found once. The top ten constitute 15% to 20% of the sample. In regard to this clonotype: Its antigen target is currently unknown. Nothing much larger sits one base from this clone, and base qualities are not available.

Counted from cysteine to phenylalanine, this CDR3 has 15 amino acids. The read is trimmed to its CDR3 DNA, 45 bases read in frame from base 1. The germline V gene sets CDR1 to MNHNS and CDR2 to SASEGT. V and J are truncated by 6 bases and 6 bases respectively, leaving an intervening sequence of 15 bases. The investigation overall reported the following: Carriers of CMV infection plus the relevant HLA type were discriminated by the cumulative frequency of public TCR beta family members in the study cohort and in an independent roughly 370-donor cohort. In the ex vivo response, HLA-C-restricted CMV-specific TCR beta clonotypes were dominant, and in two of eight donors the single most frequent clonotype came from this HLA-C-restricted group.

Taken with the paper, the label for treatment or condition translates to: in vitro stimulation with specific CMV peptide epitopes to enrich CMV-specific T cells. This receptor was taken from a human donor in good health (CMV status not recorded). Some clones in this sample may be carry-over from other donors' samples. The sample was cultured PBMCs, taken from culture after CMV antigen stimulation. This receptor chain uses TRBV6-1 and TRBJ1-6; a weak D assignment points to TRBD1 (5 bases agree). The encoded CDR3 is CASRRHRNANSPLHF. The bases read TGTGCCAGCAGGAGACACAGGAACGCTAATTCACCCCTCCACTTT.